A few counts support the clone carrying this T cell receptor beta chain. Its antigen is currently unknown. This sample is drawn from a study of T cell repertoires in cytomegalovirus infection. For the study at large: Indications came from public TCR beta signatures; they pointed to CMV infection and to a matching HLA type. The study, taken as a whole, reports: HLA-C-restricted CMV-specific TCR beta clonotypes prevailed in the ex vivo response.

Looked up from germline, CDR1 is SQVTM and CDR2 is ANQGSEA. V gave up 3 bases and J gave up 3 bases, with 7 bases separating them. The CDR3 covers 12 residues. TCRdb called the reads again in MiXCR, with one record for every CDR3 protein. The top ten clones hold approximately 10% of a sample with about 400,000 distinct CDR3 sequences, 15% to 20% of them seen once. The sequencing input was PBMCs. This TCR came from a human donor in good health (CMV status not recorded). Some clones in this sample may be carry-over from other donors' samples. The V gene is TRBV29-1, the J gene TRBJ2-3; no definite D call. The CDR3 nucleotides read TGCAGCGTTGACTTGGAAACAGATACGCAGTATTTT. Its translation is CSVDLETDTQYF.